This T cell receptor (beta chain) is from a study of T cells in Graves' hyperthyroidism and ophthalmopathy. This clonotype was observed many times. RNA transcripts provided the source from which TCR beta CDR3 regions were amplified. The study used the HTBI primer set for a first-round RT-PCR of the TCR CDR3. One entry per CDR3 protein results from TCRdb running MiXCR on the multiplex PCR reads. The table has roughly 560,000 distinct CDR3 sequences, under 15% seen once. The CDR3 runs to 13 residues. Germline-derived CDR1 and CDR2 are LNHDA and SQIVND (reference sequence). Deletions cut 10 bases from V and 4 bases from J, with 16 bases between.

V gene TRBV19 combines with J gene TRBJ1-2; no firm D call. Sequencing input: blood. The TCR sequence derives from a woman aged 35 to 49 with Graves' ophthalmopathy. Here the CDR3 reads CATRAYEGYGYTF. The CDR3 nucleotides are TGTGCCACCAGAGCGTATGAGGGCTATGGCTACACCTTC.